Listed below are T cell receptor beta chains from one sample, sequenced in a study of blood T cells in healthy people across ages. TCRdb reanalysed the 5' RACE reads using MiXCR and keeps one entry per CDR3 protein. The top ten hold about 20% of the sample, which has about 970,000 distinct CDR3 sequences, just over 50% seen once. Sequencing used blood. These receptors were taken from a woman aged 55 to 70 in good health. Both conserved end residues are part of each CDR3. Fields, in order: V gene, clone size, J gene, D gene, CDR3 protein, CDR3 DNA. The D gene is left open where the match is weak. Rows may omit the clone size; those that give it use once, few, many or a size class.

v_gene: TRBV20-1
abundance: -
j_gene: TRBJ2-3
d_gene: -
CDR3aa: CSAMTTTQYF
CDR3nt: TGCAGTGCGATGACTACTACGCAGTATTTT

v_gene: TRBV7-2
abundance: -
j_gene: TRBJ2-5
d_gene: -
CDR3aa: CASSSGGGQETQYF
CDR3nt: TGTGCCAGCAGCTCAGGAGGGGGGCAAGAGACCCAGTACTTC

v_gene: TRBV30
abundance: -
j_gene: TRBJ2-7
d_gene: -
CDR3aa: CAWSLPGYEQYF
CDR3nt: TGTGCCTGGAGTCTACCGGGGTACGAGCAGTACTTC

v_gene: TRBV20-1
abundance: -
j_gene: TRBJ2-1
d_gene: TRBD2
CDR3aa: CSAVGTSGSGEQFF
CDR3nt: TGCAGTGCCGTAGGGACTAGCGGGAGCGGTGAGCAGTTCTTC

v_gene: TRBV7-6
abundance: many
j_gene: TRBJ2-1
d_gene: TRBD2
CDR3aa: CASSLPMGLAGGGEQFF
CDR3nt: TGTGCCAGCAGCTTACCAATGGGACTAGCGGGAGGGGGTGAGCAGTTCTTC

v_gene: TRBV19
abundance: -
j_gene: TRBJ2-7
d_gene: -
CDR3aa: CASSNRDGADEQYF
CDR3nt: TGTGCCAGTAGTAACCGGGACGGCGCGGACGAGCAGTACTTC

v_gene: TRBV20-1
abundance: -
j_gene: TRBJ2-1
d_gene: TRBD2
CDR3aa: CSAVPLLAGGGYNEQFF
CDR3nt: TGCAGTGCTGTGCCCCTACTAGCGGGAGGGGGATACAATGAGCAGTTCTTC

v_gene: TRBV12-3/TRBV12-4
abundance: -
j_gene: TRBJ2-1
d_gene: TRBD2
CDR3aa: CTSSGGETSGKDEQFF
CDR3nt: TGTACCAGCAGTGGAGGGGAGACTAGCGGGAAAGATGAGCAGTTCTTC

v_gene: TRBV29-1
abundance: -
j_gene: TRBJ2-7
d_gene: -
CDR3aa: CSAEVLYEQYF
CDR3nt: TGCAGCGCTGAAGTTCTCTACGAGCAGTACTTC

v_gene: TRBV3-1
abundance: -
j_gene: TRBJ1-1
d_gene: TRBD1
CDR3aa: CASSPGQPYTEAFF
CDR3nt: TGTGCCAGCAGCCCGGGACAGCCTTACACTGAAGCTTTCTTT

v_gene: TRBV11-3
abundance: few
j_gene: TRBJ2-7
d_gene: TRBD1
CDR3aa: CASSIITGGEQYF
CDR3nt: TGTGCCAGCAGCATTATTACAGGGGGCGAGCAGTACTTC

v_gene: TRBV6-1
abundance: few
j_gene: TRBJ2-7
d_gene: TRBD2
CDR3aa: CASSEVAGEQNEQYF
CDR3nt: TGTGCCAGCAGTGAAGTGGCGGGAGAGCAAAACGAGCAGTACTTC

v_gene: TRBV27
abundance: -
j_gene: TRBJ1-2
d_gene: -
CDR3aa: CASRARGQSSYGYTF
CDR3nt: TGTGCCAGCAGGGCCAGAGGGCAGTCAAGTTATGGCTACACCTTC

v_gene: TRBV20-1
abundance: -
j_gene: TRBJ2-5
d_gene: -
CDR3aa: CSARFFRGSGETQYF
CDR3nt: TGCAGTGCTAGATTCTTTAGAGGGAGCGGGGAGACCCAGTACTTC

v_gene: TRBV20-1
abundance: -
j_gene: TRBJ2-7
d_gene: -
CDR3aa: CSASRGGEQYF
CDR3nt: TGCAGTGCTAGTAGGGGTGGCGAGCAGTACTTC

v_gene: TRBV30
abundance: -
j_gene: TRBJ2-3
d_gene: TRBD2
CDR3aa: CAWSGGGRTDTQYF
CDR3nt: TGTGCCTGGAGCGGAGGCGGGAGAACAGATACGCAGTATTTT

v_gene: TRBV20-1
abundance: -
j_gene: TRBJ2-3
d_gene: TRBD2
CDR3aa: CSATRGAGVADTQYF
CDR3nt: TGCAGTGCTACTAGGGGAGCGGGAGTGGCAGATACGCAGTATTTT

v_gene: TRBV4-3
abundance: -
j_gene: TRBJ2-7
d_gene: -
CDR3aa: CASSQGATTTYEQYF
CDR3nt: TGCGCCAGCAGCCAAGGGGCCACTACGACCTACGAGCAGTACTTC

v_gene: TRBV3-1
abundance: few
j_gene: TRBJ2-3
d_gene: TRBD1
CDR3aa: CASSPGTGVTDTQYF
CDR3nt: TGTGCCAGCAGCCCCGGGACAGGGGTGACAGATACGCAGTATTTT

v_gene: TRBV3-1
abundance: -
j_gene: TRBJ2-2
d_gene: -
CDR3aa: CASSQVISTGELFF
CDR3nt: TGTGCCAGCAGCCAAGTAATCAGCACCGGGGAGCTGTTTTTT

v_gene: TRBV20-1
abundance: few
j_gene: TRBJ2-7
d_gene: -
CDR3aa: CSAIDRENTYEQYF
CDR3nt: TGCAGTGCTATAGACCGGGAAAACACCTACGAGCAGTACTTC

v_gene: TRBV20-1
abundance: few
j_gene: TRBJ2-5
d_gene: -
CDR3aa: CSAHARGRETQYF
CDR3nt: TGCAGTGCTCACGCCCGGGGGCGTGAGACCCAGTACTTC

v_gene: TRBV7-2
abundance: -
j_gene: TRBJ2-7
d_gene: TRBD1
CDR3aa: CASSLPGTVNVHEQYF
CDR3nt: TGTGCCAGCAGCTTACCCGGGACAGTAAATGTACACGAGCAGTACTTC

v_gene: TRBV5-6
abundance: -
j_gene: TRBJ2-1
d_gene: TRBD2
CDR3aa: CASSLGLGEYNEQFF
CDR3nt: TGTGCCAGCAGCTTAGGACTAGGAGAGTACAATGAGCAGTTCTTC

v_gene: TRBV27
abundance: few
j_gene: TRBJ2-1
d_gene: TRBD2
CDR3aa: CASSLLLAGGLDEQFF
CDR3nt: TGTGCCAGCAGTTTGTTACTAGCGGGGGGCTTAGATGAGCAGTTCTTC

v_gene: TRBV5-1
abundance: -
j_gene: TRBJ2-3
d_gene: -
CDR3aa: CASSPWGASSTDTQYF
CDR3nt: TGCGCCAGCAGCCCGTGGGGGGCTTCTAGCACAGATACGCAGTATTTT

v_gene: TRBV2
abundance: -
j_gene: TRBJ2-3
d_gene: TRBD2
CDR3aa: CASRLPGLGPPDTQYF
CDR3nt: TGTGCCAGCAGACTCCCGGGACTAGGACCCCCAGATACGCAGTATTTT

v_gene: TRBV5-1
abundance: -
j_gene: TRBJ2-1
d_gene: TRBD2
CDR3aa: CASTRLADNEQFF
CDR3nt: TGCGCCAGCACCCGACTAGCGGACAATGAGCAGTTCTTC

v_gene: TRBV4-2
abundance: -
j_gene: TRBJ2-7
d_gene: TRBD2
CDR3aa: CASSQYGTSVGEQYF
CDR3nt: TGTGCCAGCAGCCAATACGGGACTAGCGTAGGCGAGCAGTACTTC

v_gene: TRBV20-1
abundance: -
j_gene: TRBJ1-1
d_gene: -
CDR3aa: CSARVGGVNTEAFF
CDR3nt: TGCAGTGCTAGAGTAGGGGGGGTGAACACTGAAGCTTTCTTT

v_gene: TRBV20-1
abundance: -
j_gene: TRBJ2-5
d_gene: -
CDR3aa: CSARDWWDGRGAKTQYF
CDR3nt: TGCAGTGCTAGAGATTGGTGGGACGGGAGAGGTGCAAAGACCCAGTACTTC

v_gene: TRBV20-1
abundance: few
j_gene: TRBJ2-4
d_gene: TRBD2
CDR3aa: CSSRLAGGGLAKNIQYF
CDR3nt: TGCAGTAGCAGACTAGCGGGAGGTGGGCTAGCCAAAAACATTCAGTACTTC

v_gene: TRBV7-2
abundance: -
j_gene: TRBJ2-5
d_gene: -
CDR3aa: CASRQAGTRETQYF
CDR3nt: TGTGCCAGCAGACAGGCGGGAACACGGGAGACCCAGTACTTC

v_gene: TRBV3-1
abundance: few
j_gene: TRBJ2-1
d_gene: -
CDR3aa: CASSQGLGSYNEQFF
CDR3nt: TGTGCCAGCAGCCAAGGACTAGGCTCCTACAATGAGCAGTTCTTC

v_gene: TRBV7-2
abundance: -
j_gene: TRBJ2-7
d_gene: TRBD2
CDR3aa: CASTPVAGEGYEQYF
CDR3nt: TGTGCCAGCACCCCTGTAGCGGGAGAGGGGTACGAGCAGTACTTC

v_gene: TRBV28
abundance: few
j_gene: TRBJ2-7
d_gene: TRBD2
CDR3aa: CASSSPASGSSYEQYF
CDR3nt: TGTGCCAGCAGTTCCCCAGCTAGCGGGAGCTCCTACGAGCAGTACTTC

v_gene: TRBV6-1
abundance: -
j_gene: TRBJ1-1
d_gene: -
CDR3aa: CASSESFWGGRGAEAFF
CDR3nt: TGTGCCAGCAGTGAAAGTTTCTGGGGGGGCAGGGGCGCTGAAGCTTTCTTT

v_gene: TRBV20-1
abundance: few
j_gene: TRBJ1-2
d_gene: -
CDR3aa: CSAAKQGSYGYTF
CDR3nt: TGCAGTGCGGCCAAACAGGGCTCCTATGGCTACACCTTC

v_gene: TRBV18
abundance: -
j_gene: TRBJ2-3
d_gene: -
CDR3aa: CASSPMTVSTDTQYF
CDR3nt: TGTGCCAGCTCACCAATGACAGTCAGCACAGATACGCAGTATTTT

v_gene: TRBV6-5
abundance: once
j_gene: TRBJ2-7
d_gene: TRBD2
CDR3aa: CASRPSGRAGYEQYF
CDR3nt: TGTGCCAGCAGACCTAGCGGGAGGGCCGGCTACGAGCAGTACTTC

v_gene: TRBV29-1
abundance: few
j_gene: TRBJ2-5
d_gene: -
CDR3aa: CSVETGEETQYF
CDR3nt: TGCAGCGTTGAAACCGGGGAAGAGACCCAGTACTTC

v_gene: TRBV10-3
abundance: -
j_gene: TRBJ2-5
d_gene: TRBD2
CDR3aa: CAIAYLAGGPESETQYF
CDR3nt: TGTGCCATCGCGTACTTAGCGGGAGGGCCGGAAAGCGAGACCCAGTACTTC

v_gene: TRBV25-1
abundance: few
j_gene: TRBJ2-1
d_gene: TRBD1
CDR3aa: CATLQGRLAYNEQFF
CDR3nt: TGTGCCACCCTACAGGGGCGACTTGCTTACAATGAGCAGTTCTTC

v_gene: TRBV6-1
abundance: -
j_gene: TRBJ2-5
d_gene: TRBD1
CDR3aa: CASKGGQGAGETQYF
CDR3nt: TGTGCCAGCAAGGGCGGACAGGGGGCCGGAGAGACCCAGTACTTC

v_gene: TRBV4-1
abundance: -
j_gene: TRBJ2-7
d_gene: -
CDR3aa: CASSQVPGVGVAYF
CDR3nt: TGCGCCAGCAGCCAAGTCCCAGGCGTTGGGGTTGCGTACTTC

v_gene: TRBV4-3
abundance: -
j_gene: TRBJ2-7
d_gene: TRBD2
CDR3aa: CATNPGLAGFCYYEQYF
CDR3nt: TGCGCCACAAACCCGGGACTAGCGGGTTTCTGCTACTACGAGCAGTACTTC

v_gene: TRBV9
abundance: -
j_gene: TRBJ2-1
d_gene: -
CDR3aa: CASSGREGVSYNEQFF
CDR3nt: TGTGCCAGCAGCGGCAGGGAAGGGGTATCCTACAATGAGCAGTTCTTC

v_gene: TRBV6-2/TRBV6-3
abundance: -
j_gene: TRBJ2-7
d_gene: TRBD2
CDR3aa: CASSYKASGSYEQYF
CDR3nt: TGTGCCAGCAGTTATAAGGCTAGCGGGAGCTACGAGCAGTACTTC